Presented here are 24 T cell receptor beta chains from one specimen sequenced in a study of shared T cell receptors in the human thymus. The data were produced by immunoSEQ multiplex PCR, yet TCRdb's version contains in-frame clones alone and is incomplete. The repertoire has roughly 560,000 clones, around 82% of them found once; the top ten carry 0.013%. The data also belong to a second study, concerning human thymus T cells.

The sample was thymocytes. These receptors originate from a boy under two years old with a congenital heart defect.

This chain's CDR3 is CARSWGQASNQPQHF. Written as DNA, the CDR3 is TGTGCCAGAAGCTGGGGACAGGCTAGCAATCAGCCCCAGCATTTT. The chain combines TRBV5-3 with TRBJ1-5; TRBD1 matches 8 bases. TRBV5-3 is marked as an open reading frame, function uncertain. The V segment lost 3 bases and the J segment 0 bases; nucleotides outside the gene matches: 2. CDR3 length: 15 amino acids.

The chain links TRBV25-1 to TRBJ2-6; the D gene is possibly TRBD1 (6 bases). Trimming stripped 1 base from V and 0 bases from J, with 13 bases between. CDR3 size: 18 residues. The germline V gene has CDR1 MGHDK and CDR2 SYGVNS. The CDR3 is CASSEWWTVDSGANVLTF. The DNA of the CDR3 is TGTGCCAGCAGTGAATGGTGGACAGTTGACTCTGGGGCCAACGTCCTGACTTTC.

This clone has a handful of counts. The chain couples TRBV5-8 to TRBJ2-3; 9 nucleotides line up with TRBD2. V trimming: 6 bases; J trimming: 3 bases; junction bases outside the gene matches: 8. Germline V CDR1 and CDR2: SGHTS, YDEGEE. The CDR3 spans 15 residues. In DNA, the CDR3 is TGTGCCAGCACCCTTGGAGCGGGAGGAACAGATACGCAGTATTTT. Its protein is CASTLGAGGTDTQYF.

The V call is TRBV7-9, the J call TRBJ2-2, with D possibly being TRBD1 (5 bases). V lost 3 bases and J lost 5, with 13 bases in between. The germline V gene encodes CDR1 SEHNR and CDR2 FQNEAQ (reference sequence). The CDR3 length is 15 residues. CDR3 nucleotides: TGTGCCAGCAGCTTCAGCTCGGCAGGGACCGGGGAGCTGTTTTTT. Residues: CASSFSSAGTGELFF.

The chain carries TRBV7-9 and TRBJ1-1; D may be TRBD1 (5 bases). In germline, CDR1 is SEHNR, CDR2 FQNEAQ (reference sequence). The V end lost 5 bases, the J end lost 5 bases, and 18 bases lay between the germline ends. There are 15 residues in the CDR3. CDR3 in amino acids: CASSPGQGLMTEAFF. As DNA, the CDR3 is TGTGCCAGCAGCCCCGGGCAGGGTTTGATGACTGAAGCTTTCTTT.

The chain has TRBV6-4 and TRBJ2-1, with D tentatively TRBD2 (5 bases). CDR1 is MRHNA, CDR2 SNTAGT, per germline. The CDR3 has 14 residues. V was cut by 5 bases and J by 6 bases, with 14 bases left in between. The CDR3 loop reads CASSPARGSNEQFF. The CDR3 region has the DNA TGTGCCAGCAGTCCGGCCCGGGGTTCCAATGAGCAGTTCTTC.

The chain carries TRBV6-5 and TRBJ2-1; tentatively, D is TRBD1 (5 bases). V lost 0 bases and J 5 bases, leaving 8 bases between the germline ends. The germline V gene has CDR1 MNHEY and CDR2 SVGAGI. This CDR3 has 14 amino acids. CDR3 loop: CASSYSDRNNEQFF. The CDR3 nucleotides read TGTGCCAGCAGTTACTCCGACAGAAACAATGAGCAGTTCTTC.

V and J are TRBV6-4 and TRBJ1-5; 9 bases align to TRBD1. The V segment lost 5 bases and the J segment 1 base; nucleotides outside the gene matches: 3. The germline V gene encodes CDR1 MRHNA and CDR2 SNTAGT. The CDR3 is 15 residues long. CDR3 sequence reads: CASSMTGGSNQPQHF. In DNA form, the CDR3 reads TGTGCCAGCAGTATGACAGGGGGAAGCAATCAGCCCCAGCATTTT.

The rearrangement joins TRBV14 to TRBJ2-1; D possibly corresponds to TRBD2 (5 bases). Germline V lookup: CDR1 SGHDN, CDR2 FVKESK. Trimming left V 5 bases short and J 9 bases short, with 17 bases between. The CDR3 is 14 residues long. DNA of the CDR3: TGTGCCAGCAGCGTTCGAAGGCAGGCGGGTGAGCAGTTCTTC. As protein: CASSVRRQAGEQFF.

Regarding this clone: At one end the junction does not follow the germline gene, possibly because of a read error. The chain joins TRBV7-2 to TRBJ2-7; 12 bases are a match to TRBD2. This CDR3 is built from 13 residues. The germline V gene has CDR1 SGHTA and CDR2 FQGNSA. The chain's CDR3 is CASSPLTSGSQRF. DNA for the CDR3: TGTGCCAGCAGCCCATTGACTAGCGGGAGTCAAAGGTTC.

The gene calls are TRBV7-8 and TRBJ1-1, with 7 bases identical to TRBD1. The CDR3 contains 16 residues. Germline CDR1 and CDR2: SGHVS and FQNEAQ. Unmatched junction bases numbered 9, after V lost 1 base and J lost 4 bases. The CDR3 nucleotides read TGTGCCAGCAGCTTAGTACTGACAGGGTATGGCACTGAAGCTTTCTTT. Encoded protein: CASSLVLTGYGTEAFF.

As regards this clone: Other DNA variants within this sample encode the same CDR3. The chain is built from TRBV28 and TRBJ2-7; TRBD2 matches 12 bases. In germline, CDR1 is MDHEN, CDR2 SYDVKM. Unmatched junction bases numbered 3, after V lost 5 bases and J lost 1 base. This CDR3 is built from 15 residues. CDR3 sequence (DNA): TGTGCCAGCAGTAGAACTAGCGGGAGGTCCTACGAGCAGTACTTC. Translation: CASSRTSGRSYEQYF.

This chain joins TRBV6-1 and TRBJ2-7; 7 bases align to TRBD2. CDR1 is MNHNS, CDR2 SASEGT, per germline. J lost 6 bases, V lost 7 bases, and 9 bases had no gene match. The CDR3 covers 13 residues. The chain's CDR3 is CASTGAGEPEQYF. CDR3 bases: TGTGCCAGCACTGGGGCGGGAGAACCCGAGCAGTACTTC.

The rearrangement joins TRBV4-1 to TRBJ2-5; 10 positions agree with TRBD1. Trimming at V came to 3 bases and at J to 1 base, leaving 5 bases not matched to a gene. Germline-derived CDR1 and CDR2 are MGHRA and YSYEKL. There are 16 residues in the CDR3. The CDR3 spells CASSQGQGLSQETQYF. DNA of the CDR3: TGCGCCAGCAGCCAGGGACAGGGGTTAAGCCAAGAGACCCAGTACTTC.

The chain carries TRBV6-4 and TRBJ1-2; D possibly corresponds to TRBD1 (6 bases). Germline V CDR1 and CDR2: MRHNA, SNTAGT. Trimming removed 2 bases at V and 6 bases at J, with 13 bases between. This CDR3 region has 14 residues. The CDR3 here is CASSDGTGRDGYTF. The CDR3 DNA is TGTGCCAGCAGTGACGGAACAGGGCGGGATGGCTACACCTTC.

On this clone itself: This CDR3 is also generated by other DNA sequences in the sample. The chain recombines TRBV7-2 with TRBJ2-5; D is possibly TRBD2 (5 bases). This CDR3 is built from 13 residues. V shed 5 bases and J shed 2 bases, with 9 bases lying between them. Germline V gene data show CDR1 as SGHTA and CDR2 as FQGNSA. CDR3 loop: CASSTGGQETQYF. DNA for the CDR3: TGTGCCAGCAGCACTGGCGGGCAAGAGACCCAGTACTTC.

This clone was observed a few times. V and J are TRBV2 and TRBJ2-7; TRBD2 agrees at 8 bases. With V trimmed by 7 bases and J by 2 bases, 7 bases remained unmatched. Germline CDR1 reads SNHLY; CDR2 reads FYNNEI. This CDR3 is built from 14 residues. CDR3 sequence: CASKLAERTYEQYF. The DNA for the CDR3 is TGTGCCAGCAAACTAGCGGAAAGAACCTACGAGCAGTACTTC.

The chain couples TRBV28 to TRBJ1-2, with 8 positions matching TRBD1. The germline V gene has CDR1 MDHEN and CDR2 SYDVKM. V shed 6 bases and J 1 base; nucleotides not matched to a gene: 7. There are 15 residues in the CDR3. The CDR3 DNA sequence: TGTGCCAGCAGCTACGACAGGGGCGGTAACTATGGCTACACCTTC. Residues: CASSYDRGGNYGYTF.

CDR3 protein: CAWSEFGDYEQYF. The CDR3 nucleotides read TGTGCCTGGAGTGAATTCGGGGACTACGAGCAGTACTTC. The chain couples TRBV30 to TRBJ2-7, with TRBD2 as a possible D gene (5 bases). There are 13 residues in the CDR3. V gave up 1 base and J gave up 3 bases, with 10 bases separating them. Germline loops: CDR1 GTSNPN, CDR2 SVGIG (reference sequence).

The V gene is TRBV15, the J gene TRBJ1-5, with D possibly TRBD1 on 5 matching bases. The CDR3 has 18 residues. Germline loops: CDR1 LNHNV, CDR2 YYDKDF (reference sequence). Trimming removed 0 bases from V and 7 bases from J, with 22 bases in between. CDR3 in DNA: TGTGCCACCAGCAGAGATGGGGCGTGGCAAGCCTTGAACCAGCCCCAGCATTTT. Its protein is CATSRDGAWQALNQPQHF.

The CDR3 DNA is TGTGCCAGCAGCCCCGGGACAGGGTTCCAAGAGACCCAGTACTTC. This translates into CASSPGTGFQETQYF. This chain links TRBV5-8 with TRBJ2-5, with 9 bases identical to TRBD1. The V gene end was trimmed by 4 bases and the J gene end by 1 base; junction bases not matched to a gene: 5. CDR3 length: 15 amino acids. Germline V gives CDR1 SGHTS, CDR2 YDEGEE.

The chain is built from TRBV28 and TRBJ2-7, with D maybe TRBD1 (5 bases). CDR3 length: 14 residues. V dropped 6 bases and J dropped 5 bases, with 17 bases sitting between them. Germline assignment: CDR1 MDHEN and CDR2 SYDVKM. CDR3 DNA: TGTGCCAGCAGCTCCAGCAGGGTGTTCAACGAGCAGTACTTC. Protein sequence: CASSSSRVFNEQYF.

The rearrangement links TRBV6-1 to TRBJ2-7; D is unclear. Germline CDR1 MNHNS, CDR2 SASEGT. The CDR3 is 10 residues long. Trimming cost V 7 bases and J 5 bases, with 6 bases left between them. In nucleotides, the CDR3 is TGTGCCAGCATGGGCCACGAGCAGTACTTC. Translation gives CASMGHEQYF.

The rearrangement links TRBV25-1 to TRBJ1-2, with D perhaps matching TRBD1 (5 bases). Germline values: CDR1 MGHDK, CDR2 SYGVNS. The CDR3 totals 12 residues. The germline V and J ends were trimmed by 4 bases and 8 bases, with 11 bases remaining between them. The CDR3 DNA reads TGTGCCAGCAGTGGCAGGGCACCCGGCTACACCTTC. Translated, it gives CASSGRAPGYTF.